This T cell receptor (beta chain) is from a study of blood T cell repertoires in COVID-19. Across the study: T cells, B-cell-depleted T cells, or PBMCs supplied cDNA or gDNA.

All enrollees were roughly 18 to 89 years old and from about two dozen US areas. It was within 2 weeks before study entry that exposed participants met a COVID-19 case. CDR1 LNHDA and CDR2 SQIVND come from the germline V gene (reference sequence). The CDR3 loop spans 17 amino acids. The ends lost 10 bases at V and 0 bases at J; junction bases unmatched: 12. Original data processing: Amplified reference gene primers provided the basis for estimating nucleated cell counts. Sequencing was performed with immunoSEQ multiplex PCR; in TCRdb, only in-frame clones are kept and a portion is missing. The DNA gave D and trimming, while V, J and clone size come from that table. Seen here are roughly 400,000 clones, approximately 91% observed once, and the top ten hold 1.4% to 1.5%.

The V and J genes are TRBV19 and TRBJ1-4; TRBD1 matches at 9 bases. The sequence was collected from a woman between 18 and 30 years old who had been exposed to COVID-19. Specimen: PBMCs or T cells enriched from blood (not recorded which). In nucleotides, the CDR3 is TGTGCCACCACCGGGACAGGGCTCCCTTCAACTAATGAAAAACTGTTTTTT. This codes for CATTGTGLPSTNEKLFF.